These 14 T cell receptor beta chains originate from one sample sequenced in a study of blood T cell repertoires in COVID-19. The assay was immunoSEQ multiplex PCR, and TCRdb's table has in-frame clones only and misses some. The sample has 30,000 to 40,000 clones; around 90% are singletons. Sequencing input: peripheral blood. These receptors came from a man aged 45-60 years with active or convalescent COVID-19.

This chain uses TRBV7-8 with TRBJ1-2; D gene uncertain. CDR3 size: 16 residues. CDR1 SGHVS and CDR2 FQNEAQ come from the germline V gene. V dropped 1 base and J dropped 4 bases, with 16 bases sitting between them. The CDR3 sequence is CASSLGRRRGSYGYTF. The CDR3 DNA sequence: TGTGCCAGCAGCTTAGGGAGGCGGCGGGGTTCCTATGGCTACACCTTC.

The chain is built from TRBV28 and TRBJ2-3; TRBD2 matches 8 bases. J gave up 0 bases and V 4 bases, and 6 bases lay outside the gene matches. The germline V gene has CDR1 MDHEN and CDR2 SYDVKM. The CDR3 totals 16 residues. The CDR3 loop is CASSSGTRDSTDTQYF. In DNA form, the CDR3 reads TGTGCCAGCAGTTCCGGGACTAGGGATAGCACAGATACGCAGTATTTT.

In its sample, this clone was seen once. The gene calls are TRBV29-1 and TRBJ2-7, with 8 positions matching TRBD2. The CDR3 is 16 residues long. Germline CDR1 SQVTM, CDR2 ANQGSEA. The junction had 14 bases not matched to a gene; V was cut back by 3 bases and J by 4 bases. CDR3 protein: CSVEVWVERERYEQYF. Here the CDR3 DNA reads TGCAGCGTTGAGGTCTGGGTTGAGCGGGAGAGGTACGAGCAGTACTTC.

The DNA of the CDR3 is TGTGCCTGGAGTGGACTAGCGGGAGGGGCAGGGGCCAACGTCCTGACTTTC. This encodes CAWSGLAGGAGANVLTF. The chain employs TRBV30 and TRBJ2-6, with 14 positions matching TRBD2. Germline-derived CDR1 and CDR2 are GTSNPN and SVGIG (reference sequence). The V gene end was trimmed by 1 base and the J gene end by 4 bases; junction bases not matched to a gene: 3. The CDR3 has 17 amino acids. Complete variable domain (other parts from reference TRBV30 and TRBJ2-6): SQTIHQWPATLVQPVGSPLSLECTVEGTSNPNLYWYRQAAGRGLQLLFYSVGIGQISSEVPQNLSASRPQDRQFILSSKKLLLSDSGFYLCAWSGLAGGAGANVLTFGAGSRLTVL.

In its sample, this clone was seen a few times. This rearrangement joins TRBV7-9 to TRBJ1-5; D not resolved. V was shortened by 0 bases and J by 5 bases, with 14 bases between the two germline ends. The CDR3 consists of 16 residues. Germline lookup yields CDR1 SEHNR and CDR2 FQNEAQ (reference sequence). Written as DNA, the CDR3 is TGTGCCAGCAGCTTAGCGCTGGGCAGTTTTGATCAGCCCCAGCATTTT. This gives the protein CASSLALGSFDQPQHF.

V and J are TRBV5-6 and TRBJ1-2, with D possibly TRBD1 on 5 matching bases. Between the trimmed V and J ends, which lost 1 base and 6 bases, there was a span of 13 bases. The CDR3 spans 14 residues. Germline CDR1 is SGHDT and CDR2 is YYEEEE. The CDR3 nucleotides read TGTGCCAGCAGCTTGTGGGTAGGGGCTAATGGCTACACCTTC. Protein sequence: CASSLWVGANGYTF.

The rearrangement links TRBV10-3 to TRBJ2-5, with TRBD2 matching 9 bases. V trimming: 2 bases; J trimming: 2 bases; junction bases outside the gene matches: 15. The CDR3 has 19 residues. Germline loops: CDR1 ENHRY, CDR2 SYGVKD. CDR3 sequence (DNA): TGTGCCATCAGTGAGCCTCGGGGTAGCGGGAGCGGTTGGCAAGAGACCCAGTACTTC. It yields the protein CAISEPRGSGSGWQETQYF.

CDR3 residues: CASSLTGLYTEAFF. The CDR3 DNA follows: TGTGCCAGCAGTTTGACAGGGTTGTACACTGAAGCTTTCTTT. J is TRBJ1-1 and V is TRBV27; 7 nucleotides line up with TRBD1. Per the germline V gene, CDR1 is MNHEY and CDR2 is SMNVEV (reference sequence). Trimming at V came to 3 bases and at J to 3 bases, leaving 4 bases not matched to a gene. This CDR3 is built from 14 residues.

The chain employs TRBV10-3 and TRBJ2-7; 10 positions agree with TRBD2. Trimming took 4 bases from V and 1 from J; bases not matched to a gene: 4. CDR1 ENHRY and CDR2 SYGVKD come from the germline V gene. There are 15 residues in the CDR3. The DNA of the CDR3 is TGTGCCATCAGTGTGTCTAGCGGGGGTTCCTACGAGCAGTACTTC. Translation gives CAISVSSGGSYEQYF.

V usage is TRBV10-3 and J usage is TRBJ2-3; 16 nucleotides match TRBD2. The CDR3 sequence is 16 residues long. The V segment lost 8 bases and the J segment 2 bases; nucleotides outside the gene matches: 4. The germline V gene encodes CDR1 ENHRY and CDR2 SYGVKD. CDR3 sequence: CAIGTSGRGNTDTQYF. CDR3 sequence (DNA): TGTGCCATCGGGACTAGCGGGAGGGGAAACACAGATACGCAGTATTTT.

The J gene is TRBJ2-2, the V gene TRBV7-2; 13 bases fit TRBD2. V lost 1 base to trimming and J lost 7 bases; unmatched junction nucleotides: 3. This CDR3 contains 16 residues. In germline, CDR1 is SGHTA, CDR2 FQGNSA. In DNA, the CDR3 is TGTGCCAGCAGCTTAGGGCGACTAGCGGGGGGCGGGGAGCTGTTTTTT. Residues: CASSLGRLAGGGELFF.

The genes are TRBV28 and TRBJ1-5; D unresolved. Deletions cut 5 bases from V and 7 bases from J, with 9 bases between. The germline CDR1 and CDR2 sequences are MDHEN and SYDVKM. There are 12 residues in the CDR3. The CDR3 region is CASSPFRQPQHF. As DNA, the CDR3 is TGTGCCAGCAGTCCCTTTCGGCAGCCCCAGCATTTT.

This chain uses TRBV5-1 with TRBJ2-2; TRBD2 matches 9 bases. CDR1 and CDR2 from the germline V gene are SGHRS and YFSETQ. With V trimmed by 0 bases and J by 1 base, 4 bases remained unmatched. There are 17 residues in the CDR3. CDR3 sequence (DNA): TGCGCCAGCAGCTTGGCGGGACTAGCAGAGAACACCGGGGAGCTGTTTTTT. It codes for CASSLAGLAENTGELFF.

The chain carries TRBV30 and TRBJ1-2; 8 bases are a match to TRBD1. Germline V gives CDR1 GTSNPN, CDR2 SVGIG (reference sequence). There are 14 residues in the CDR3. The V segment lost 2 bases and the J segment 6 bases; nucleotides outside the gene matches: 8. The CDR3 loop reads CAWSTQGARDGYTF. The CDR3 region has the DNA TGTGCCTGGAGTACTCAGGGGGCTCGGGATGGCTACACCTTC.